The 26 T cell receptor beta chains listed next were all sequenced from one sample in a study of T cell clonotyping in hematopoietic cell transplantation. Data came from immunoSEQ multiplex PCR; TCRdb stores just in-frame clones and leaves some out. The sample consists of 7,000 or so clones, 37% of them appearing once. The material sequenced was peripheral blood mononuclear cells, taken 30 days after allogeneic stem cell transplant. The receptors were sampled from an older female patient who had an allogeneic stem cell transplant, so the T cells may come from the graft donor. Some clones in this sample may be carry-over from other donors' samples.

The chain uses TRBV5-1 and TRBJ1-2; unclear D gene. This CDR3 comprises 15 residues. Trimming shortened V by 0 bases and J by 4 bases, and 13 bases separated the two germline ends. Per the germline V gene, CDR1 is SGHRS and CDR2 is YFSETQ. The CDR3 nucleotides read TGCGCCAGCAGCTTGGATATGCCATGGAGCTATGGCTACACCTTC. This sequence encodes CASSLDMPWSYGYTF.

This clone has more than one count but fewer than ten. The chain combines TRBV29-1 with TRBJ2-6; 8 nucleotides agree with TRBD1. The V and J ends lost 7 bases and 4 bases, in that order; junction bases with no gene match: 6. The germline V gene has CDR1 SQVTM and CDR2 ANQGSEA. This CDR3 region has 14 residues. CDR3 nucleotide sequence: TGCAGCGCCCAGGGGGCGCCCGGGGCCAACGTCCTGACTTTC. Translated, it gives CSAQGAPGANVLTF.

In this sample, this clone turned up a few times. V and J are TRBV27 and TRBJ1-3; no reliable D call. V was shortened by 5 bases and J by 2 bases, with 10 bases between the two germline ends. This CDR3 comprises 14 residues. CDR1 is MNHEY, CDR2 SMNVEV, per germline (reference sequence). DNA for the CDR3: TGTGCCAGCAGTCCGGGATCAACTGGAAACACCATATATTTT. This codes for CASSPGSTGNTIYF.

The chain recombines TRBV6-5 with TRBJ2-1; 8 bases line up with TRBD2. The V segment lost 6 bases and the J segment 10 bases; nucleotides outside the gene matches: 11. CDR3 size: 14 residues. Germline V gene data show CDR1 as MNHEY and CDR2 as SVGAGI. DNA of the CDR3: TGTGCCAGCAGCGGGACTAGAGGCCGCGAGGAGCAGTTCTTC. The encoded protein is CASSGTRGREEQFF.

This chain joins TRBV30 and TRBJ1-2; maybe TRBD1 (6 bases). CDR3 length: 11 amino acids. V lost 5 bases and J 6 bases, leaving 10 bases between the germline ends. The germline gives CDR1 GTSNPN, CDR2 SVGIG (reference sequence). The CDR3 bases are TGTGCCTGGCCAGGGGAGGATGGCTACACCTTC. Translating it yields CAWPGEDGYTF.

This clone was observed a handful of times. The chain recombines TRBV27 with TRBJ2-5; D possibly corresponds to TRBD2 (6 bases). Germline CDR1 MNHEY, CDR2 SMNVEV (reference sequence). Trimming took 6 bases from V and 2 from J, leaving 10 bases between them. The CDR3 is made up of 13 amino acids. The CDR3 loop reads CASRRDSQETQYF. CDR3 DNA sequence: TGTGCCAGCAGGCGGGACTCACAAGAGACCCAGTACTTC.

In its sample, this clone was seen a few times. V gene TRBV5-6 combines with J gene TRBJ2-7; D ambiguous. Trimming removed 1 base at V and 6 bases at J, with 11 bases between. Germline V lookup: CDR1 SGHDT, CDR2 YYEEEE. The CDR3 is made up of 13 amino acids. The CDR3 DNA follows: TGTGCCAGCAGCTTGAGGGTCAATGGCGAGCAGTACTTC. It is translated as CASSLRVNGEQYF.

This clone turned up a few times. The chain couples TRBV30 to TRBJ1-6; maybe TRBD1 (6 bases). Germline CDR1 is GTSNPN and CDR2 is SVGIG (reference sequence). The CDR3 is 15 amino acids. The ends were cut back, 5 bases at V and 9 bases at J, with 20 bases in the middle. The CDR3 loop reads CAWGPRQAPISPLHF. CDR3 sequence (DNA): TGTGCCTGGGGTCCGCGACAGGCCCCCATTTCACCCCTCCACTTT.

V usage is TRBV30 and J usage is TRBJ2-1; TRBD2 agrees at 11 bases. CDR1 and CDR2 from the germline V gene are GTSNPN and SVGIG (reference sequence). V dropped 0 bases and J dropped 2; count of bases not matched to a gene: 0. The CDR3 runs 15 residues. In DNA form, the CDR3 reads TGTGCCTGGAGTGTACTAGCGGGAGCCTACAATGAGCAGTTCTTC. Translated: CAWSVLAGAYNEQFF.

The chain is built from TRBV25-1 and TRBJ1-1, with a weak D call TRBD1 (6 bases). Germline-derived CDR1 and CDR2 are MGHDK and SYGVNS. Trimming shortened V by 5 bases and J by 3 bases, and 16 bases separated the two germline ends. CDR3 length equals 15 residues. CDR3 region: CASSTWDTQYTEAFF. The CDR3 region has the DNA TGTGCCAGCAGTACCTGGGACACCCAATACACTGAAGCTTTCTTT.

The sample holds a few counts of this clone. The chain recombines TRBV9 with TRBJ2-5, with 10 bases identical to TRBD2. Germline CDR1 reads SGDLS; CDR2 reads YYNGEE. CDR3 length equals 16 residues. V shed 3 bases, J shed 5 bases, and the junction held 10 bases outside the gene matches. CDR3 sequence (DNA): TGTGCCAGCAGCGCCATTAGCGGGGGGACTCGGGAGACCCAGTACTTC. This sequence encodes CASSAISGGTRETQYF.

This clone was detected a few times. This chain links TRBV30 with TRBJ2-1; perhaps TRBD2 as D (5 bases). The V gene lost 0 bases and the J gene lost 10 bases, with 10 bases spanning the gap. Germline V gene sequence: CDR1 GTSNPN, CDR2 SVGIG (reference sequence). CDR3 size: 12 residues. The CDR3 is CAWSVEGREQFF. Here the CDR3 DNA reads TGTGCCTGGAGTGTAGAGGGCAGAGAGCAGTTCTTC.

This clone was counted between two and nine times. This chain links TRBV25-1 with TRBJ2-3, with D hard to call. CDR1 is MGHDK and CDR2 is SYGVNS in the germline V gene. The CDR3 sequence is 15 residues long. V was shortened by 2 bases and J by 4 bases, with 13 bases between the two germline ends. CDR3: CASSEGELLPDTQYF. The CDR3 coding sequence is TGTGCCAGCAGTGAAGGGGAACTTCTGCCAGATACGCAGTATTTT. Full variable domain (outside the CDR3, taken from reference TRBV25-1 and TRBJ2-3): EADIYQTPRYLVIGTGKKITLECSQTMGHDKMYWYQQDPGMELHLIHYSYGVNSTEKGDLSSESTVSRIRTEHFPLTLESARPSHTSQYLCASSEGELLPDTQYFGPGTRLTVL.

The chain couples TRBV7-9 to TRBJ1-3; TRBD1 might be the D (5 bases). This CDR3 has 13 residues. Trimming removed 6 bases at V and 4 bases at J, with 10 bases between. Germline V gene lookup returns CDR1 SEHNR and CDR2 FQNEAQ (reference sequence). The CDR3 region has the DNA TGTGCCAGCAGACTAGGGGACGGAAACACCATATATTTT. Protein sequence: CASRLGDGNTIYF.

The V and J genes are TRBV2 and TRBJ1-6; no clear D gene. This CDR3 comprises 12 residues. V lost 3 bases, J lost 9 bases, and 6 bases lay in between. Germline CDR1 SNHLY, CDR2 FYNNEI. CDR3 bases: TGTGCCAGCAGTGATGAGATTTCACCCCTCCACTTT. Its protein is CASSDEISPLHF.

The CDR3 region is CAWHHFEQGVKSPLHF. The CDR3, as DNA: TGTGCCTGGCACCATTTTGAACAGGGTGTAAAATCACCCCTCCACTTT. J is TRBJ1-6 and V is TRBV30, with TRBD1 as a possible D gene (6 bases). The CDR3 is 16 residues long. Germline loops: CDR1 GTSNPN, CDR2 SVGIG (reference sequence). The ends were cut back, 5 bases at V and 10 bases at J, with 24 bases in the middle.

This clone was found a few times. CDR3 region: CASSASGRAWETQYF. CDR3 bases: TGTGCCAGCAGCGCTAGCGGGAGGGCTTGGGAGACCCAGTACTTC. This chain uses TRBV9 with TRBJ2-5, with 12 nucleotides matching TRBD2. V lost 3 bases, J lost 5 bases, and 5 bases stayed unmatched. Looked up from germline, CDR1 is SGDLS and CDR2 is YYNGEE. The CDR3 is 15 amino acids. Combining the CDR3 with reference TRBV9 and TRBJ2-5 gives the whole variable domain DSGVTQTPKHLITATGQRVTLRCSPRSGDLSVYWYQQSLDQGLQFLIQYYNGEERAKGNILERFSAQQFPDLHSELNLSSLELGDSALYFCASSASGRAWETQYFGPGTRLLVL.

In DNA form, the CDR3 reads TGTGCCTGGAGCGGACAGGGGGCAACTGAAGCTTTCTTT. Residues: CAWSGQGATEAFF. This chain connects TRBV30 to TRBJ1-1; 11 nucleotides agree with TRBD1. The CDR3 is 13 amino acids. The V gene end was trimmed by 3 bases and the J gene end by 5 bases; junction bases not matched to a gene: 2. Germline CDR1 is GTSNPN and CDR2 is SVGIG (reference sequence).

This clone is labeled large. The chain links TRBV19 to TRBJ1-6, with 7 bases fitting TRBD1. Germline CDR1 is LNHDA and CDR2 is SQIVND (reference sequence). The CDR3 sequence is 15 residues long. With 3 bases clipped from V and 5 bases from J, the junction kept 4 bases outside the gene matches. DNA of the CDR3: TGTGCCAGTAGTATCCGGGACAGTGATAATTCACCCCTCCACTTT. It specifies CASSIRDSDNSPLHF. The full variable domain, completed using reference TRBV19 and TRBJ1-6, is DGGITQSPKYLFRKEGQNVTLSCEQNLNHDAMYWYRQDPGQGLRLIYYSQIVNDFQKGDIAEGYSVSREKKESFPLTVTSAQKNPTAFYLCASSIRDSDNSPLHFGNGTRLTVT.

This chain links TRBV30 with TRBJ2-5, with D perhaps TRBD2 (5 bases). CDR1 and CDR2 from the germline V gene are GTSNPN and SVGIG (reference sequence). The CDR3 runs 14 residues. V lost 5 bases to trimming and J lost 7 bases, with 20 bases between them. Here the CDR3 DNA reads TGTGCCTGGGAACCTACAGTGAGGGCAGGGACCCAGTACTTC. It translates to CAWEPTVRAGTQYF.

This sequence joins TRBV30 and TRBJ2-4; 7 bases fit TRBD2. In germline, CDR1 is GTSNPN, CDR2 SVGIG (reference sequence). Trimming took 4 bases from V and 8 from J; bases not matched to a gene: 2. The CDR3 consists of 11 residues. CDR3 protein: CAWTAGDIQYF. CDR3 nucleotide sequence: TGTGCCTGGACTGCGGGGGACATTCAGTACTTC.

This clone has more than one count but fewer than ten. The V call is TRBV4-1, the J call TRBJ2-7, with D possibly called TRBD1 or TRBD2 (6 bases each). The germline V gene has CDR1 MGHRA and CDR2 YSYEKL. V was pared by 1 base and J by 2 bases, with 9 bases between. This CDR3 contains 14 residues. The CDR3: CASSQGRGAYEQYF. In DNA form, the CDR3 reads TGCGCCAGCAGCCAAGGGAGGGGGGCCTACGAGCAGTACTTC.

This clone was found a few times. The chain joins TRBV2 to TRBJ2-7; 9 bases are a match to TRBD2. This CDR3 spans 13 amino acids. The junction had 2 bases not matched to a gene; V was cut back by 6 bases and J by 2 bases. Germline CDR1 reads SNHLY; CDR2 reads FYNNEI. This CDR3 reads CASRGGGAYEQYF. As DNA, the CDR3 is TGTGCCAGCAGAGGCGGGGGGGCCTACGAGCAGTACTTC.

This clone was recorded only once. The DNA for the CDR3 is TGTGCCTGGAGTGGTAGACAGGGGGCTGGCTATGGCTACACCTTC. It specifies CAWSGRQGAGYGYTF. This chain uses TRBV30 with TRBJ1-2, with 10 bases matching TRBD1. This CDR3 has 15 residues. The V segment lost 1 base and the J segment 4 bases; nucleotides outside the gene matches: 6. Germline V gene sequence: CDR1 GTSNPN, CDR2 SVGIG (reference sequence).

This clone was counted between two and nine times. The gene calls are TRBV28 and TRBJ1-5; 7 bases line up with TRBD1. J was trimmed by 0 bases and V by 5 bases; bases with no gene match: 13. Per germline, CDR1 MDHEN and CDR2 SYDVKM. The CDR3 loop spans 18 amino acids. This CDR3 is CASSTTGVTFYSNQPQHF. The CDR3 coding sequence is TGTGCCAGCAGTACAACAGGGGTTACTTTTTATAGCAATCAGCCCCAGCATTTT.

This clone was counted a few times. The gene calls are TRBV29-1 and TRBJ1-1; D is uncertain. The germline V gene has CDR1 SQVTM and CDR2 ANQGSEA. The germline V and J ends were trimmed by 7 bases and 0 bases, with 6 bases remaining between them. The CDR3 covers 11 residues. CDR3 sequence reads: CSGLMNTEAFF. The CDR3 nucleotides read TGCAGCGGTCTGATGAACACTGAAGCTTTCTTT.